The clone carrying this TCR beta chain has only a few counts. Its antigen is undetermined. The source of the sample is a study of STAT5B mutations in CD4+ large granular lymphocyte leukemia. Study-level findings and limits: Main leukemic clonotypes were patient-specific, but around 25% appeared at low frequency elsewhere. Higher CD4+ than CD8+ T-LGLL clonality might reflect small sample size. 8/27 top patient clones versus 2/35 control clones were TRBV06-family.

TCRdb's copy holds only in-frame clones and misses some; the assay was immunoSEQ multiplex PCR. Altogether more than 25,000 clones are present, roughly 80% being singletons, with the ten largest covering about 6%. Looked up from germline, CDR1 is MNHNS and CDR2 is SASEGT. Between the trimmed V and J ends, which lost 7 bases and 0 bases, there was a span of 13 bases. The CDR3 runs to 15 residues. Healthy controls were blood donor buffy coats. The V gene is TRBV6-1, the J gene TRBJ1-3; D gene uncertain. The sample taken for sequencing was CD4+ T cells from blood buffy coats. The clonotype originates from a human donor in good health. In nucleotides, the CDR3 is TGTGCCAGCAACCAGTGGGATATCTCTGGAAACACCATATATTTT. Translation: CASNQWDISGNTIYF.